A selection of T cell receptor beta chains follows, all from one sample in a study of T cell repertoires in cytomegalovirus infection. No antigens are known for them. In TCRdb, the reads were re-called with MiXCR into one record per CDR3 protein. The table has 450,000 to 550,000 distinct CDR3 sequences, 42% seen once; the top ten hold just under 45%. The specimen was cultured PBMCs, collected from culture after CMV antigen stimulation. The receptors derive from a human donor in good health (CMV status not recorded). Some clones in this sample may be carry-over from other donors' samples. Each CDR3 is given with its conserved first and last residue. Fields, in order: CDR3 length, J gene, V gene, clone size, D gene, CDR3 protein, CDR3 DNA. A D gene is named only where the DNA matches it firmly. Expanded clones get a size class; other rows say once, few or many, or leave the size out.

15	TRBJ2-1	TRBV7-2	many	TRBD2	CASSPPGLAGVGQFF	TGTGCCAGCAGCCCCCCCGGACTAGCGGGAGTAGGGCAGTTCTTC
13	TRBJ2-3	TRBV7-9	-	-	CASQLGTTDTQYF	TGTGCCAGCCAACTGGGGACCACAGATACGCAGTATTTT
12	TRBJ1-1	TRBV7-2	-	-	CASSLTVAEAFF	TGTGCCAGCAGCTTAACAGTTGCCGAAGCTTTCTTT
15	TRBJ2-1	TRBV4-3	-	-	CASSQISVGGNEQFF	TGCGCCAGCAGCCAAATTTCGGTCGGTGGTAATGAGCAGTTCTTC
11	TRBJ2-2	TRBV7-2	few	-	CASSPGGELFF	TGTGCCAGCAGCCCTGGCGGGGAGCTGTTTTTT
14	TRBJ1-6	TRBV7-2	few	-	CASSLGTYNSPLHF	TGTGCCAGCAGCTTGGGGACCTATAATTCACCCCTCCACTTT
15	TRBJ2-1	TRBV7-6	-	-	CASSLPAPGNNEQFF	TGTGCCAGCAGCCTCCCAGCCCCCGGGAACAATGAGCAGTTCTTC
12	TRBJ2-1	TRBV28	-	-	CALGGLYNEQFF	TGTGCCCTCGGGGGGCTCTACAATGAGCAGTTCTTC
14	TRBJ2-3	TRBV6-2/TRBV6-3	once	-	CASSYGVSTDTQYF	TGTGCCAGCAGTTACGGAGTGAGCACAGATACGCAGTATTTT
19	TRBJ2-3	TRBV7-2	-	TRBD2	CASSLAHASGVSRADTQYF	TGTGCCAGCAGCTTAGCGCACGCTAGCGGGGTGAGTCGGGCAGATACGCAGTATTTT
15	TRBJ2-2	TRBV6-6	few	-	CASSYLWTNTGELFF	TGTGCCAGCAGTTACCTTTGGACGAACACCGGGGAGCTGTTTTTT
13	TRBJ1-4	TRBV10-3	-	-	CAISVGMNEKLFF	TGTGCCATCAGTGTGGGAATGAATGAAAAACTGTTTTTT
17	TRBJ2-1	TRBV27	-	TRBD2	CASSRGLAGGPYNEQFF	TGTGCCAGCAGCCGTGGCCTAGCGGGGGGACCCTACAATGAGCAGTTCTTC
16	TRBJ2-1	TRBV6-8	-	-	CASSGPGLSSYNEQFF	TGTGCCAGCAGTGGCCCGGGCCTCAGCTCCTACAATGAGCAGTTCTTC